A selection of T cell receptor beta chains follows, all from one sample in a study of T-cell memory formation after mild COVID-19. One entry per CDR3 protein results from TCRdb running MiXCR on the 5' RACE reads. This table holds around 320,000 distinct CDR3 sequences, 25% to 30% found once. Source material: PBMCs or a T cell subset sorted from them (not recorded which). These receptors all stem from an adult woman who had mild COVID-19 (a few samples of this study predate the infection). Cell type and time point are not known. CDR3s include the opening cysteine and the closing phenylalanine or tryptophan. Fields, in order: V gene, CDR3 length, clone size, J gene, CDR3 protein. Only some rows state a clone size, as once, few, many or a class for expanded clones.

>TRBV11-2|12|-|TRBJ2-1
CAGAAEGLEQFF
>TRBV6-5|15|few|TRBJ2-2
CASSYGTGGTGELFF
>TRBV29-1|15|-|TRBJ1-2
CSVEESGRAPYGYTF
>TRBV29-1|13|few|TRBJ2-3
CSAQPSGGDTQYF
>TRBV7-2|16|-|TRBJ2-2
CASSLTGTDGAGELFF
>TRBV9|13|-|TRBJ2-7
CASSAGLAYEQYF
>TRBV11-2|15|-|TRBJ1-2
CASSSRQGVSRGYTF
>TRBV7-2|15|-|TRBJ2-2
CASSPTARGTGELFF
>TRBV5-1|17|-|TRBJ1-2
CASSLDPSGTLDYGYTF
>TRBV7-3|15|-|TRBJ2-1
CASSSGLAGEGEQFF
>TRBV20-1|13|-|TRBJ1-2
CSAGTDRYYGYTF
>TRBV29-1|12|few|TRBJ2-2
CSVAENTGELFF
>TRBV11-2|13|-|TRBJ2-1
CASSLELINEQFF
>TRBV7-8|13|few|TRBJ1-2
CASSLRQRGGYTF
>TRBV6-2/TRBV6-3|11|-|TRBJ2-3
CASSYSTDQYF
>TRBV5-1|15|few|TRBJ2-3
CASSELGGFTDTQYF
>TRBV7-2|15|-|TRBJ2-3
CASSLSGRRTDTQYF
>TRBV5-1|20|-|TRBJ2-3
CASSLSGTSGVSSMSDTQYF